This T cell receptor beta chain was found in a study of beta chain features in type 1 diabetes. As for the study in general: Investigators examined 107,917,701 sorted cells across all samples. Overall study results and limits: A pattern of fewer insertions and more deletions at VDJ junctions was seen in type 1 diabetes patients. Shorter TCRB CDR3s, moderately but significantly so, marked every one of the four CD4+ subsets in Type 1 diabetes patients. A potential PCR bias toward shorter templates would be equal in patient and control samples.

Of the isolated RNA, all was reverse transcribed, and so the sequenced material was expressed TCRB transcripts. Libraries were prepared by immunoSEQ multiplex PCR; TCRdb keeps only in-frame clonotypes and omits some of them. The data contain about 53,000 clones, 55% to 75% of them singletons. Comments on this clone: Its specificity is not known.

The CDR3 contains 16 residues. Per germline, CDR1 SGHNT and CDR2 YYREEE (reference sequence). V dropped 0 bases and J dropped 7; count of bases not matched to a gene: 3. This sequence was found in a woman aged 25 to 39 with type 1 diabetes. The chain is built from TRBV5-4 and TRBJ2-1, with 14 bases that match TRBD2. The sample comprised stem cell memory CD4+ T cells from blood. The CDR3 DNA follows: TGTGCCAGCAGCTTGGGGGGACTAGCGGGAGATAATGAGCAGTTCTTC. It is translated as CASSLGGLAGDNEQFF.